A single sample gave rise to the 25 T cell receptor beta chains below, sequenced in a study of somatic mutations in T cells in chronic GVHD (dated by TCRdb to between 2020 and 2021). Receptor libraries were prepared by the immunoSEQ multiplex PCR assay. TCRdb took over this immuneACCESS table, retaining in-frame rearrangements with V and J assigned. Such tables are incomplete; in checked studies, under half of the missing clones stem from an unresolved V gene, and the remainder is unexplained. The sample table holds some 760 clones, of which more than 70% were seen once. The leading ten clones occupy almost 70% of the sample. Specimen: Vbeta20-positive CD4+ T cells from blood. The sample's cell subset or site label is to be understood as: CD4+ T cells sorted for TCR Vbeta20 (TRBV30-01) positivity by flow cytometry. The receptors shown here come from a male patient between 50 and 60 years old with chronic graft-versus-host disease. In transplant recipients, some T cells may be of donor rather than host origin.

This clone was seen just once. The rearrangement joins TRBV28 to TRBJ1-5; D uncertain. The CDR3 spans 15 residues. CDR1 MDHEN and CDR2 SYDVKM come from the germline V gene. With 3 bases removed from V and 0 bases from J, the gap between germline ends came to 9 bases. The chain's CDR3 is CASSFSGYSNQPQHF. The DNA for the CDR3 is TGTGCCAGCAGTTTTAGTGGTTATAGCAATCAGCCCCAGCATTTT. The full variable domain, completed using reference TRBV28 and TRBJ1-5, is DVKVTQSSRYLVKRTGEKVFLECVQDMDHENMFWYRQDPGLGLRLIYFSYDVKMKEKGDIPEGYSVSREKKERFSLILESASTNQTSMYLCASSFSGYSNQPQHFGDGTRLSIL.

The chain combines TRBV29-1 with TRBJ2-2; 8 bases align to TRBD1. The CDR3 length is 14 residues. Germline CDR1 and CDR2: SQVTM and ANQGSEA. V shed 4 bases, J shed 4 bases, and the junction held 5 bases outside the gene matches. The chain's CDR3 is CSVARTGTTGELFF. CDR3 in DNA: TGCAGCGTTGCCCGGACAGGGACCACCGGGGAGCTGTTTTTT.

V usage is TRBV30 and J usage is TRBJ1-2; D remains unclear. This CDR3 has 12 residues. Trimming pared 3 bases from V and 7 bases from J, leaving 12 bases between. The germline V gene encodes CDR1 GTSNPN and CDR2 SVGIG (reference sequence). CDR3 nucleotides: TGTGCCTGGAGCCCGGGAGGGCTTGGCTACACCTTC. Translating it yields CAWSPGGLGYTF.

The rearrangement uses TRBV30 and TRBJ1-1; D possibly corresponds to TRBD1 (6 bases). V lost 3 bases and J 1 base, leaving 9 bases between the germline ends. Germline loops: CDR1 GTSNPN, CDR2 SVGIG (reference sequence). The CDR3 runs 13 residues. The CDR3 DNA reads TGTGCCTGGAGGAGACAGGCGAACACTGAAGCTTTCTTT. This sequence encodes CAWRRQANTEAFF.

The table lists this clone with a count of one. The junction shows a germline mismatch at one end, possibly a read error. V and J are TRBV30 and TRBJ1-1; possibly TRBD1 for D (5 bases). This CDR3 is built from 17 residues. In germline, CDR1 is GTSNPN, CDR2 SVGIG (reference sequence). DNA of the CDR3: TGTGCCTGGATGGAGGGACTGTCCCCTAAGGCGAACCCTGAAGCTTTCTTT. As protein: CAWMEGLSPKANPEAFF.

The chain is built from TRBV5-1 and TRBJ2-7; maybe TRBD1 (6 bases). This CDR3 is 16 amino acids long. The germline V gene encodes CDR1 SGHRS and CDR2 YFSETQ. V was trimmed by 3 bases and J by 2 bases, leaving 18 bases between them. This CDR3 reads CASSSGVGQRTYEQYF. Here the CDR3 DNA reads TGCGCCAGCAGCTCTGGAGTTGGACAGCGCACCTACGAGCAGTACTTC.

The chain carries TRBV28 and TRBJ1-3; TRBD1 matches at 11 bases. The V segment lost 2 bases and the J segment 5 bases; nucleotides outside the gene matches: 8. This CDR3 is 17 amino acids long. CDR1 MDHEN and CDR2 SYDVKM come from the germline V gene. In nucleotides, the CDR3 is TGTGCCAGCAGTTTAAAGGGGACAGGGGGTCGCAGAAACACCATATATTTT. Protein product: CASSLKGTGGRRNTIYF.

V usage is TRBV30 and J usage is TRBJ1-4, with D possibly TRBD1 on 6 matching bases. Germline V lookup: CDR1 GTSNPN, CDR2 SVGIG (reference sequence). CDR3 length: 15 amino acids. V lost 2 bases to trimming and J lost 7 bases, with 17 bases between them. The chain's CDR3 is CAWSPQGTNFEKLFF. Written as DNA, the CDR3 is TGTGCCTGGAGTCCCCAGGGGACAAACTTTGAAAAACTGTTTTTT.

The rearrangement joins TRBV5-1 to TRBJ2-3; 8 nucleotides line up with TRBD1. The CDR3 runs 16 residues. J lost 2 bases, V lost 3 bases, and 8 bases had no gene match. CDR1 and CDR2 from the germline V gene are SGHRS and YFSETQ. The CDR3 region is CASSWLGQGPTDTQYF. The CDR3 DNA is TGCGCCAGCAGCTGGCTAGGACAGGGTCCCACAGATACGCAGTATTTT. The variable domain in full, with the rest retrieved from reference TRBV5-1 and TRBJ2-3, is KAGVTQTPRYLIKTRGQQVTLSCSPISGHRSVSWYQQTPGQGLQFLFEYFSETQRNKGNFPGRFSGRQFSNSRSEMNVSTLELGDSALYLCASSWLGQGPTDTQYFGPGTRLTVL.

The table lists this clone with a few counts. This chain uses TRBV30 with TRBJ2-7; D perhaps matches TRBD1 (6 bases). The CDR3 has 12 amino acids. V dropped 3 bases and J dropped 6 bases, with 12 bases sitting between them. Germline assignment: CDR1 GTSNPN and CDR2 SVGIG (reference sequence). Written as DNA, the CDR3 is TGTGCCTGGAGAGGGGGTGGATTCGAGCAGTACTTC. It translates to CAWRGGGFEQYF.

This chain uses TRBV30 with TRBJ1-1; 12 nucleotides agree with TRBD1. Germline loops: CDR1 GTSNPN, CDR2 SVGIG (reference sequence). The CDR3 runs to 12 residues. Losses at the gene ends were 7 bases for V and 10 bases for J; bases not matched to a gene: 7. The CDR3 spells CASGQGAPGAFF. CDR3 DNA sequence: TGTGCCTCGGGACAGGGGGCGCCGGGAGCTTTCTTT.

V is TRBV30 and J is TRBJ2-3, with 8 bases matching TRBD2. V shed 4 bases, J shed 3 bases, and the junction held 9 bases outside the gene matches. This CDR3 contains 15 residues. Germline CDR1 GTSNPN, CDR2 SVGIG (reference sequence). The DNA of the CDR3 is TGTGCCTGGAAGAAAACGGGGGGGAGGACAGATACGCAGTATTTT. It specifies CAWKKTGGRTDTQYF.

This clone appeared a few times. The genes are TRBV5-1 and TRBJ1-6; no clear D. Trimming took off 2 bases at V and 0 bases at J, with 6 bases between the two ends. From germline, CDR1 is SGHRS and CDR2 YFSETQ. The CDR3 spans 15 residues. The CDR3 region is CASSLPSSYNSPLHF. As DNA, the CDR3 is TGCGCCAGCAGCTTACCGAGCTCCTATAATTCACCCCTCCACTTT. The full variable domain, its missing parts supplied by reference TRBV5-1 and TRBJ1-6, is KAGVTQTPRYLIKTRGQQVTLSCSPISGHRSVSWYQQTPGQGLQFLFEYFSETQRNKGNFPGRFSGRQFSNSRSEMNVSTLELGDSALYLCASSLPSSYNSPLHFGNGTRLTVT.

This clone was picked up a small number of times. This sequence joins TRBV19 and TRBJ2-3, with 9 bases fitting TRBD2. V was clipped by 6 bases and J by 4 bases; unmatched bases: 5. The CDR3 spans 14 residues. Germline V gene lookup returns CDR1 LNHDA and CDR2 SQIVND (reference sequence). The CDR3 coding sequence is TGTGCCAGTAGACCTAGCGGGACCGCAGATACGCAGTATTTT. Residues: CASRPSGTADTQYF.

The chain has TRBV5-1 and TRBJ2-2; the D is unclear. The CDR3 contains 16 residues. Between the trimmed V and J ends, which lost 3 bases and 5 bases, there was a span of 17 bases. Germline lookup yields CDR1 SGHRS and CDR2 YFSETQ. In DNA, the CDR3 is TGCGCCAGCAGCTCTCGGCAGAACTCCGGGACCGGGGAGCTGTTTTTT. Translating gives CASSSRQNSGTGELFF.

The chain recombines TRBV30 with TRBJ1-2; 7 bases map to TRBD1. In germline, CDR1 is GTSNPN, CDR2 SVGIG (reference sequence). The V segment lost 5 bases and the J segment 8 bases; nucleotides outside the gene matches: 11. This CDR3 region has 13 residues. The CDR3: CAWQTGPGSGYTF. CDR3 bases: TGTGCCTGGCAGACAGGGCCCGGGTCGGGCTACACCTTC.

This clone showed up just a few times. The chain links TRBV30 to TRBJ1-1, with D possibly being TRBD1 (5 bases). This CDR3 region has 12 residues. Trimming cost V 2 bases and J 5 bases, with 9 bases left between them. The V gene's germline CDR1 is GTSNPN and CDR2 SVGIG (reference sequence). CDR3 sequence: CAWSWGDTEAFF. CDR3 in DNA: TGTGCCTGGAGTTGGGGGGATACTGAAGCTTTCTTT.

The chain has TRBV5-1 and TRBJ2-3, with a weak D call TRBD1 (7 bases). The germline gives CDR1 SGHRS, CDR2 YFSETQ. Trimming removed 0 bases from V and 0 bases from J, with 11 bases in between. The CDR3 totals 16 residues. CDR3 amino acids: CASSLARGASTDTQYF. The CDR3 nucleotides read TGCGCCAGCAGCTTGGCCAGGGGGGCAAGCACAGATACGCAGTATTTT. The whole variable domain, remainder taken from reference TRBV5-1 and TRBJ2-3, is KAGVTQTPRYLIKTRGQQVTLSCSPISGHRSVSWYQQTPGQGLQFLFEYFSETQRNKGNFPGRFSGRQFSNSRSEMNVSTLELGDSALYLCASSLARGASTDTQYFGPGTRLTVL.

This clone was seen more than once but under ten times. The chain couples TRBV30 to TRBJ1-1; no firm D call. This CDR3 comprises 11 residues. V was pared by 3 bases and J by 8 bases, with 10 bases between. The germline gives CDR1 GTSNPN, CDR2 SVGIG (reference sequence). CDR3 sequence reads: CAWSPTREAFF. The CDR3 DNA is TGTGCCTGGAGCCCTACCCGAGAAGCTTTCTTT.

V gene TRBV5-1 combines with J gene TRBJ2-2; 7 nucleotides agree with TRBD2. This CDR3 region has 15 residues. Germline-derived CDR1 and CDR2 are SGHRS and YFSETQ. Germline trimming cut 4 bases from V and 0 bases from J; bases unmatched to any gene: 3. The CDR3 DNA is TGCGCCAGCAGCAGGACTAGTTCGAACACCGGGGAGCTGTTTTTT. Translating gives CASSRTSSNTGELFF.

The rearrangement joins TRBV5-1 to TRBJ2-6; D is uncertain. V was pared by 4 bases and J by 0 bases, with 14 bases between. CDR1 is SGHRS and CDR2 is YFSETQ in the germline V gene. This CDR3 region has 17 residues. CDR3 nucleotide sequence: TGCGCCAGCAGCACCCAACCTACCTCCTCTGGGGCCAACGTCCTGACTTTC. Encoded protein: CASSTQPTSSGANVLTF.

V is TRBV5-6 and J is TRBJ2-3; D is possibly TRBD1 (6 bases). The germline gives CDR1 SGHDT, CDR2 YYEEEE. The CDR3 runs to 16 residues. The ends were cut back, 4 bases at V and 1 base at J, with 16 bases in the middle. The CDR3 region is CASSPPWGPGTDTQYF. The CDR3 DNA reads TGTGCCAGCAGCCCCCCCTGGGGGCCGGGCACAGATACGCAGTATTTT.

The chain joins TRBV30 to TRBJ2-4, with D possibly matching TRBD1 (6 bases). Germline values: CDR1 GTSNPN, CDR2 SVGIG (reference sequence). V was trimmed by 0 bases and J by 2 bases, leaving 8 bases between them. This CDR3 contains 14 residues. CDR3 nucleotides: TGTGCCTGGAGTGTACAGGGCTCCAAAAACATTCAGTACTTC. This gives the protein CAWSVQGSKNIQYF.

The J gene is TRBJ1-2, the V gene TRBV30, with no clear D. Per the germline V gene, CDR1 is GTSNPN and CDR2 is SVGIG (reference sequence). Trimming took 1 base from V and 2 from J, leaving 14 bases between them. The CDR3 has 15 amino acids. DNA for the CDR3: TGTGCCTGGAGTGCCCAACGGGGAGGGAACTATGGCTACACCTTC. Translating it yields CAWSAQRGGNYGYTF.

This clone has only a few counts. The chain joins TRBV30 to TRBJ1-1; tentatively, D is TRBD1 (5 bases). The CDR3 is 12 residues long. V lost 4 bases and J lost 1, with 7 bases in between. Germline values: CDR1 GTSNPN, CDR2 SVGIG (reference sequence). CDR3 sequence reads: CAWIGQNTEAFF. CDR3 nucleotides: TGTGCCTGGATCGGACAGAACACTGAAGCTTTCTTT.